The entry below describes one T cell receptor (beta chain). This clonotype was observed many times. No cognate antigen has been identified for it. One base away there is no much larger clone; base qualities are not given. To prepare the library, multiplex PCR was applied. Sequencing took place on an Illumina HiSeq 4000. iRepertoire HTBI primers and Arm-PCR amplification of CDR3 regions were used to construct TCR beta libraries. PCR products were gel purified before sequencing. The paper's processing steps were these. Gene usage analysis of CDR3 amino acid clonotypes relied on the approximately 60 TRBV and about 15 TRBJ segments identified across samples. COPE and FqMerger were used to merge the filtered high-quality paired reads into contigs. BLAST was used to align contigs to IMGT TRBV, TRBD and TRBJ reference genes, and CDR3 was defined according to IMGT. Any clonotype with a frequency above 0.1% was classified as a highly expanded clone. Shannon entropy was used to measure repertoire diversity, and the Gini coefficient was used to measure V-J evenness. A clonotype found in more than one individual was treated as public. Clones were called with MiXCR by TCRdb after fastp trimmed the public reads at Q25, and only in-frame beta chains were retained. Each entry is one CDR3 protein sequence, shown with its most common DNA and genes. These V and J calls originate from TCRdb's pipeline instead of the authors' own analysis. The sample contains under 500,000 distinct CDR3 sequences, around 20% of them found a single time. Together, the top ten hold less than 25% of the sample.

The source of the sample is a study of regulatory T cells in long-lasting Graves disease (dated by TCRdb to about 2021). Regarding the complete study: Persistent Graves' disease was defined as persistently positive TSH receptor autoantibodies together with antithyroid drug treatment for over 5 years. Peripheral blood TCR sequencing and RNA sequencing compared persistent Graves' disease patients with newly diagnosed Graves' disease patients. The study was conducted in China and was registered as a clinical trial. A total of roughly 35 samples underwent TCR sequencing: about 13 from persistent and 20 from newly diagnosed Graves' disease patients. Persistent Graves' disease patients in the clinical cohort had taken antithyroid drugs for roughly ten years on average. General study outcomes and caveats: The small sample size was acknowledged by the authors as a limitation that may reduce accuracy. Compared with newly diagnosed patients, persistent Graves' disease patients had lower TCR Shannon entropy and fewer highly expanded clones, which suggests clonal expansion. A larger number of public clonotypes was shared among persistent patients (about 2,700) than among newly diagnosed patients (roughly 970). Only the TCR beta chain was sequenced and analyzed. Peripheral blood alone was examined, since thyroid tissue, which constituted the primary lesion, could not be accessed. Preferential use of TRBV28, TRBJ1-2 and TRBJ2-5 was observed in persistent disease, whereas TRBV20-1 and TRBJ2-1 were favored in newly diagnosed disease.

CDR3 length: 17 amino acids, cysteine to phenylalanine. CDR3 DNA is the only sequence kept; it has 51 bases, read in frame from the first base. From a lookup of the germline V gene, CDR1 and CDR2 are SGHVS and FQNEAQ. V and J lose 1 base and 1 base, and a span of 16 bases separates them. Explained via the paper, the time point label denotes: persistent/refractory GD, antithyroid drugs over 5 years with positive TRAb. For both TCR sequencing and RNA sequencing, RNA was extracted from PBMCs in TRIzol. The diagnosis of Graves' disease followed American Thyroid Association guidelines. Patients were recruited from an endocrinology department in Xi'an, China. From each patient, around 9 milliliters of peripheral blood was collected into an EDTA anticoagulant tube. PBMCs were isolated by Ficoll Paque Plus density gradient separation without further T cell sorting. An Agilent 2100 Bioanalyzer and agarose gel were used to assess RNA quality, and a NanoDrop 2000 was used to measure RNA concentration.

The clonotype originates from a female donor with Graves disease. The chain is assembled from TRBV7-8 and TRBJ2-5; the D gene is perhaps TRBD1 or TRBD2, as each covers 5 bases. This specimen was peripheral blood mononuclear cells (PBMCs), taken when the disease was refractory, from a patient treated with antithyroid drugs. The DNA sequence is given as TGTGCCAGCAGCTTAGTAGTGGGCTTTGGGACCCAAGAGACCCAGTACTTC. This translates into CASSLVVGFGTQETQYF.